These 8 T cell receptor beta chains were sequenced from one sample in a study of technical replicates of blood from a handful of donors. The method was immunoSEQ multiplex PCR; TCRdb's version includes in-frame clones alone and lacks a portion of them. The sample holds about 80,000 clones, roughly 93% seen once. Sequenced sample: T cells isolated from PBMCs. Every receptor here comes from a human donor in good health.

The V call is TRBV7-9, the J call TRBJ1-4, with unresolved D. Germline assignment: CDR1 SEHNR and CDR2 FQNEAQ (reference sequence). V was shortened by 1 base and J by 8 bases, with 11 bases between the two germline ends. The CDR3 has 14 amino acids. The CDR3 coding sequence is TGTGCCAGCAGCTTAGGTGCACAGTTCGAAAAACTGTTTTTT. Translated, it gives CASSLGAQFEKLFF.

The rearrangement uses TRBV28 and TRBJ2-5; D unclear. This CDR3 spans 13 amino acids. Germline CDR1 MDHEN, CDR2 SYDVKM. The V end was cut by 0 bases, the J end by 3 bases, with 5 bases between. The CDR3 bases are TGTGCCAGCAGTTTATGGTCAGAAGAGACCCAGTACTTC. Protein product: CASSLWSEETQYF. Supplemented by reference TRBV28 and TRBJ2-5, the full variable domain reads DVKVTQSSRYLVKRTGEKVFLECVQDMDHENMFWYRQDPGLGLRLIYFSYDVKMKEKGDIPEGYSVSREKKERFSLILESASTNQTSMYLCASSLWSEETQYFGPGTRLLVL.

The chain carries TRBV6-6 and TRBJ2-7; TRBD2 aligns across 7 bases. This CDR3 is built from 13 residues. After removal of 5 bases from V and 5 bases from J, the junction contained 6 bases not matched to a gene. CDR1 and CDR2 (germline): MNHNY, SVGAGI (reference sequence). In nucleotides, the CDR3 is TGTGCCAGCAGTCCGGGACTAAACCACGAGCAGTACTTC. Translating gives CASSPGLNHEQYF.

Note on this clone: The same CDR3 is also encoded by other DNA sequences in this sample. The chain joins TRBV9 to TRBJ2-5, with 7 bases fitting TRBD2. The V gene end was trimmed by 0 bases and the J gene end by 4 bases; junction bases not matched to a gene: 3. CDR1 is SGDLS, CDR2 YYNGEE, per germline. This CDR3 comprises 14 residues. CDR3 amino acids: CASSVGGGRETQYF. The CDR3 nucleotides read TGTGCCAGCAGCGTAGGGGGCGGGAGAGAGACCCAGTACTTC.

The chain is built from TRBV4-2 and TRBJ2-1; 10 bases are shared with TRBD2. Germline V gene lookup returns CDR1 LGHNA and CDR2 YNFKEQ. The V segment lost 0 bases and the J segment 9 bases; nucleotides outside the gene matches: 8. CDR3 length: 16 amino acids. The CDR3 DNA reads TGTGCCAGCAGCCAAGATCTAGCGGGGGTACACAGTGAGCAGTTCTTC. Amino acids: CASSQDLAGVHSEQFF.

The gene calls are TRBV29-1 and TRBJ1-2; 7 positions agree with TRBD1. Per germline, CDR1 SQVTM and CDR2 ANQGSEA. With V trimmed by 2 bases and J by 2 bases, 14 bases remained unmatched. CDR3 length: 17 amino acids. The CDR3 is CSVEIYRDSHLNYGYTF. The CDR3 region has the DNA TGCAGCGTTGAAATATACCGGGACAGCCACCTAAACTATGGCTACACCTTC.

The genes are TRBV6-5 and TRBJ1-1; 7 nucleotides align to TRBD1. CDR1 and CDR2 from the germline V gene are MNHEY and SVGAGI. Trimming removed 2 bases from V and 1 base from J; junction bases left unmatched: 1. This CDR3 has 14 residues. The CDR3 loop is CASSYQGGNTEAFF. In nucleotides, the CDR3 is TGTGCCAGCAGTTACCAGGGGGGGAACACTGAAGCTTTCTTT.

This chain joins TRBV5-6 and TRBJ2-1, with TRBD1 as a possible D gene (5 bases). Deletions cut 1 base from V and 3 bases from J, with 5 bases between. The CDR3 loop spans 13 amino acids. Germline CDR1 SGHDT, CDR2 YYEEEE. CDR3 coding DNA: TGTGCCAGCAGCTTGACAGGCTACAATGAGCAGTTCTTC. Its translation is CASSLTGYNEQFF.